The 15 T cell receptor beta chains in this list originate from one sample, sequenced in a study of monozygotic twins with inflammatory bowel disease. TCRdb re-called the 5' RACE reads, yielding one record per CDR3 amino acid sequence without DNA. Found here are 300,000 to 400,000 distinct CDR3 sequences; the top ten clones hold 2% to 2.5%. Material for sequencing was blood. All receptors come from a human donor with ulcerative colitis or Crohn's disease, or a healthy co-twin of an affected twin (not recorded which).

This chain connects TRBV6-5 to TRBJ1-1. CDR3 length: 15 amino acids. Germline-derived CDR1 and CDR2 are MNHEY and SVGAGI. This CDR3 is CASSYRGAPNTEAFF.

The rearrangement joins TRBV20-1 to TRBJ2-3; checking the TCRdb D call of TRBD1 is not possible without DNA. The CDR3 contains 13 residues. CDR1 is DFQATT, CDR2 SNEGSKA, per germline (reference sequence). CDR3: CSAPLTSTDTQYF.

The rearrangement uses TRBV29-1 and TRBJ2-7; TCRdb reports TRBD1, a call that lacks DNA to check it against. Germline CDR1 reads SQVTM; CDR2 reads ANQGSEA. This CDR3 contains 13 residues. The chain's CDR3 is CSVMTGKTYEQYF.

The CDR3 here is CASSPQQGVMETQYF. The gene calls are TRBV4-1 and TRBJ2-5; no DNA is available, so the TRBD1 call from TCRdb remains unchecked. The CDR3 sequence is 15 residues long. The V gene's germline CDR1 is MGHRA and CDR2 YSYEKL.

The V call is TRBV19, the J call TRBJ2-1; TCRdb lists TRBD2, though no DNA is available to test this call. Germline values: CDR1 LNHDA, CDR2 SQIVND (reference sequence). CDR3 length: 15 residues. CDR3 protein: CASSNLAGEVNEQFF. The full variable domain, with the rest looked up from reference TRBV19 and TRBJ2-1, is DGGITQSPKYLFRKEGQNVTLSCEQNLNHDAMYWYRQDPGQGLRLIYYSQIVNDFQKGDIAEGYSVSREKKESFPLTVTSAQKNPTAFYLCASSNLAGEVNEQFFGPGTRLTVL.

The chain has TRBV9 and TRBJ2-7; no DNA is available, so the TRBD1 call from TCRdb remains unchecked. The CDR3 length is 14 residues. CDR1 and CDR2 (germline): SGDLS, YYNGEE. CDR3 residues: CASSAPDRGNEQYF.

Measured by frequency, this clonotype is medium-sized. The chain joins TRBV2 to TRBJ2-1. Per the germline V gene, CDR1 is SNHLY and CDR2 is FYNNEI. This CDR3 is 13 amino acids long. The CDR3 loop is CASSQITYNEQFF.

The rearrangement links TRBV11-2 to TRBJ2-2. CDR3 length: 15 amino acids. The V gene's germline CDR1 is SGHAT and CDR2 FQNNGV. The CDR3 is CASSAPFRMTGELFF.

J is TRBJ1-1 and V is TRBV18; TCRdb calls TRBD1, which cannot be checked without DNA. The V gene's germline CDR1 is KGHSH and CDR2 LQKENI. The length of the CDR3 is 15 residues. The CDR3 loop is CASSPPIGVNTEAFF. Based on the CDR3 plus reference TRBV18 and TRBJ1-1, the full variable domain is NAGVMQNPRHLVRRRGQEARLRCSPMKGHSHVYWYRQLPEEGLKFMVYLQKENIIDESGMPKERFSAEFPKEGPSILRIQQVVRGDSAAYFCASSPPIGVNTEAFFGQGTRLTVV.

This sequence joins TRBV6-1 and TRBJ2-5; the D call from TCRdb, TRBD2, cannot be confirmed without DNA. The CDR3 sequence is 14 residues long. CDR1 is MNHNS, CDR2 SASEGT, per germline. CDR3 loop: CASVDERAGETQYF.

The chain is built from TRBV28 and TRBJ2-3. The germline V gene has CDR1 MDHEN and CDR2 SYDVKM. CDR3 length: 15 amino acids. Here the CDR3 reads CASSPDLISTDTQYF. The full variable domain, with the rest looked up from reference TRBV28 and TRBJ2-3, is DVKVTQSSRYLVKRTGEKVFLECVQDMDHENMFWYRQDPGLGLRLIYFSYDVKMKEKGDIPEGYSVSREKKERFSLILESASTNQTSMYLCASSPDLISTDTQYFGPGTRLTVL.

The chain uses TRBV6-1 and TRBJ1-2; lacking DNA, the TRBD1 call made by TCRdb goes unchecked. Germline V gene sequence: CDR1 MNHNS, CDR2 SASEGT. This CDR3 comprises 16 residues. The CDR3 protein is CASSEAGPGANYGYTF.

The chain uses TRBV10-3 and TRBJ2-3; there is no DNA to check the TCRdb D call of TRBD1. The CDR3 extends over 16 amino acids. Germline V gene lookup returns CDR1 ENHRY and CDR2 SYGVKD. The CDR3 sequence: CAISSTGGRGTDTQYF.

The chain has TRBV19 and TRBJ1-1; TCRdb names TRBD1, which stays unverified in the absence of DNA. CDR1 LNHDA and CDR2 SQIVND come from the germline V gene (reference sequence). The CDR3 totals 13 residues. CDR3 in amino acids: CASMGGSNPEAFF.

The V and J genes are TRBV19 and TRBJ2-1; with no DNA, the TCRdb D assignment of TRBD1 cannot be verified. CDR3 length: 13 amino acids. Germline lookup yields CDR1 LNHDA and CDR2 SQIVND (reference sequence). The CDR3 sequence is CASSIAPGNEQFF.